The 5 T cell receptor beta chains given below trace back to one sample, sequenced in a study of blood T cells in healthy people across ages. A second PCR of about 6 to 11 cycles used a sample-barcoded 5' primer and a J-beta primer mix. TCRdb used MiXCR to reprocess the 5' RACE reads, holding one entry per CDR3 protein. The table records 1,300,000 or so distinct CDR3 sequences, 59% of them present only once. The material sequenced was blood. The receptor source for this set is a man between 18 and 35 years old in good health.

The chain links TRBV6-5 to TRBJ2-4; D remains unclear. The J call may be in error: the DNA end matches TRBJ2-7 better. The germline V gene has CDR1 MNHEY and CDR2 SVGAGI. CDR3 length equals 11 residues. The DNA for the CDR3 is TGTGCCAGCAGTACTAATGTCGAGCAGTACTTC. Amino acids: CASSTNVEQYF.

A single count supports this clonotype. The junction does not match germline at one end; this may be a read error. V gene TRBV7-6 combines with J gene TRBJ1-6; D gene ambiguous. This CDR3 is built from 14 residues. From germline, CDR1 is SGHVS and CDR2 FNYEAQ. The CDR3 reads CAGSLGPYNSPLHF. CDR3 coding DNA: TGTGCCGGCAGCTTGGGCCCCTATAATTCACCCCTCCACTTT.

This clonotype occurred once. A much larger clone is a single base away; this may be a read error. This chain links TRBV28 with TRBJ1-5; D call uncertain. The CDR3 covers 11 residues. Trimming took off 4 bases at V and 6 bases at J, with 4 bases between the two ends. Per the germline V gene, CDR1 is MDHEN and CDR2 is SYDVKM. In nucleotides, the CDR3 is TGTGCCAGCAGTTATGGTCAGCCCCAGCATTTT. Translated: CASSYGQPQHF.

The chain has TRBV20-1 and TRBJ1-5; D perhaps matches TRBD1 (6 bases). V was trimmed by 6 bases and J by 3 bases, leaving 15 bases between them. The CDR3 loop spans 14 amino acids. Germline V gives CDR1 DFQATT, CDR2 SNEGSKA (reference sequence). The CDR3 sequence: CSARDAGANQPQHF. The CDR3 nucleotides are TGCAGTGCAAGGGACGCAGGGGCCAATCAGCCCCAGCATTTT.

This chain connects TRBV5-1 to TRBJ1-2; 8 bases match TRBD1. Looked up from germline, CDR1 is SGHRS and CDR2 is YFSETQ. CDR3 size: 15 residues. J was trimmed by 5 bases and V by 3 bases; bases with no gene match: 9. CDR3 bases: TGCGCCAGCAGCTCTGCAGGGGGCGCAGGTTATGGCTACACCTTC. It yields the protein CASSSAGGAGYGYTF.